The rows below give T cell receptor beta chains drawn from one sample of a study of blood T cell repertoires in COVID-19. Measured with immunoSEQ multiplex PCR; TCRdb has only the in-frame clones, and not every one. Of about 260,000 clones in the sample, roughly four fifths were seen once. Sequenced: peripheral blood. The receptors were gathered from a woman of 80 years or more with acute or convalescent COVID-19. Each CDR3 is given with its conserved first and last residue. The order of the fields is clone size, J gene, V gene, D gene, CDR3 protein, CDR3 DNA. The D gene is left open where the match is weak. Only some rows state a clone size, as once, few, many or a class for expanded clones.

size: .
J: TRBJ2-5
V: TRBV25-1
D: .
CDR3: CASRAAGQETQYF
DNA: TGTGCCAGCAGGGCAGCAGGTCAAGAGACCCAGTACTTC

size: few
J: TRBJ2-3
V: TRBV5-1
D: .
CDR3: CASSLNGQGRADTQYF
DNA: TGCGCCAGCAGCTTGAACGGGCAGGGTAGGGCAGATACGCAGTATTTT

size: .
J: TRBJ2-2
V: TRBV6-1
D: TRBD1
CDR3: CAISTGGLNTGELFF
DNA: TGTGCCATCTCGACAGGGGGTCTGAACACCGGGGAGCTGTTTTTT

size: once
J: TRBJ1-4
V: TRBV19
D: .
CDR3: CASRATGEGTNEKLFF
DNA: TGTGCCAGTAGAGCGACAGGAGAGGGTACTAATGAAAAACTGTTTTTT

size: .
J: TRBJ1-2
V: TRBV18
D: TRBD1
CDR3: CASSPSGTGGDGYTF
DNA: TGTGCCAGCTCACCTTCCGGGACAGGGGGCGATGGCTACACCTTC

size: .
J: TRBJ2-5
V: TRBV27
D: .
CDR3: CASSSEETQYF
DNA: TGTGCCAGCAGTTCGGAAGAGACCCAGTACTTC

size: .
J: TRBJ2-7
V: TRBV11-2
D: TRBD2
CDR3: CASSFPGLAVYEQYF
DNA: TGTGCCAGCAGCTTTCCGGGACTAGCGGTTTACGAGCAGTACTTC

size: .
J: TRBJ2-1
V: TRBV15
D: .
CDR3: CATSRAGLPEQFF
DNA: TGTGCCACCAGCAGAGCCGGACTCCCGGAACAGTTCTTC

size: .
J: TRBJ2-2
V: TRBV9
D: .
CDR3: CASSVVGRITGELFF
DNA: TGTGCCAGCAGCGTAGTGGGCAGAATCACCGGGGAGCTGTTTTTT

size: .
J: TRBJ2-2
V: TRBV5-1
D: TRBD2
CDR3: CASSLFGGDNTGELFF
DNA: TGCGCCAGCAGCTTGTTCGGGGGGGATAACACCGGGGAGCTGTTTTTT

size: .
J: TRBJ2-3
V: TRBV28
D: .
CDR3: CASSYRDTLTDTQYF
DNA: TGTGCCAGCAGTTACCGGGACACCCTCACAGATACGCAGTATTTT

size: .
J: TRBJ1-1
V: TRBV7-9
D: TRBD1
CDR3: CASSSATGGTRAFF
DNA: TGTGCCAGCAGCTCAGCGACAGGGGGCACTAGGGCTTTCTTT

size: .
J: TRBJ1-2
V: TRBV2
D: TRBD1
CDR3: CASSAGQGKGGYTF
DNA: TGTGCCAGCAGTGCGGGACAGGGAAAGGGTGGCTACACCTTC

size: .
J: TRBJ2-1
V: TRBV6-2/TRBV6-3
D: TRBD2
CDR3: CASSLTSGRAGNEQFF
DNA: TGTGCCAGCAGCCTGACTAGCGGGAGGGCCGGTAATGAGCAGTTCTTC

size: .
J: TRBJ1-1
V: TRBV19
D: TRBD1
CDR3: CASSPRQGGTEAFF
DNA: TGTGCCAGTAGTCCAAGACAGGGGGGCACTGAAGCTTTCTTT

size: .
J: TRBJ2-3
V: TRBV12-3/TRBV12-4
D: .
CDR3: CASSPGEDTQYF
DNA: TGTGCCAGCAGCCCCGGGGAAGATACGCAGTATTTT

size: .
J: TRBJ1-2
V: TRBV7-2
D: .
CDR3: CASRGGGTVKSGYTF
DNA: TGTGCAAGCAGAGGGGGGGGCACCGTCAAATCTGGCTACACCTTC

size: .
J: TRBJ2-4
V: TRBV12-2
D: .
CDR3: CASRLGGQRDKNIQYF
DNA: TGTGCAAGTCGCTTAGGAGGGCAAAGAGACAAAAACATTCAGTACTTC

size: .
J: TRBJ2-2
V: TRBV5-1
D: TRBD1
CDR3: CASSLDRENTGELFF
DNA: TGCGCCAGCAGCTTAGACAGGGAGAACACCGGGGAGCTGTTTTTT

size: .
J: TRBJ2-2
V: TRBV9
D: .
CDR3: CASSPVGESNTGELFF
DNA: TGTGCCAGCAGCCCAGTGGGAGAATCGAACACCGGGGAGCTGTTTTTT

size: .
J: TRBJ2-1
V: TRBV7-8
D: .
CDR3: CASSYMGSSYNEQFF
DNA: TGTGCCAGCAGCTACATGGGGAGCTCCTACAATGAGCAGTTCTTC

size: .
J: TRBJ1-5
V: TRBV27
D: TRBD1
CDR3: CASSLDRGSNQPQHF
DNA: TGTGCCAGCAGTTTGGACAGGGGAAGCAATCAGCCCCAGCATTTT

size: .
J: TRBJ1-6
V: TRBV7-9
D: TRBD1
CDR3: CASSSGQVNSPLHF
DNA: TGTGCCAGCAGCTCAGGACAGGTTAATTCACCCCTCCACTTT

size: .
J: TRBJ2-7
V: TRBV6-2/TRBV6-3
D: TRBD1
CDR3: CASSYQPGQGYEQYF
DNA: TGTGCCAGCAGTTACCAACCGGGACAGGGCTACGAGCAGTACTTC